This T cell receptor beta chain was sequenced in a study of blood T cell repertoires in COVID-19. Across the study: Material from acute and convalescent COVID-19 was sourced from the United States, Italy and Spain. The analysed material was cDNA or gDNA that came from T cells, B-cell-depleted T cells, or PBMCs.

CDR1 is LNHNV and CDR2 is YYDKDF in the germline V gene (reference sequence). V shed 9 bases and J shed 3 bases, with 19 bases lying between them. This CDR3 spans 15 amino acids. Per the authors' pipeline: Reference gene primer amplification gave estimated nucleated cell counts. The assay was immunoSEQ multiplex PCR, and TCRdb's table has in-frame clones only and misses some. V and J calls and clone size are copied from that table; D and trimming were computed from the DNA. The sample comprises under 200,000 clones, about nine tenths of which are singletons, and 2.5% to 4% rests with the top ten. J is TRBJ2-3 and V is TRBV15; TRBD1 might be the D (5 bases). Sample: peripheral blood. The clonotype originates from a man between 65 and 80 years old with acute or convalescent COVID-19. CDR3 DNA: TGTGCCACGGGGCGTGGTAACCAAAGGACAGATACGCAGTATTTT. This gives the protein CATGRGNQRTDTQYF. The complete variable domain, with remaining parts taken from reference TRBV15 and TRBJ2-3, reads DAMVIQNPRYQVTQFGKPVTLSCSQTLNHNVMYWYQQKSSQAPKLLFHYYDKDFNNEADTPDNFQSRRPNTSFCFLDIRSPGLGDTAMYLCATGRGNQRTDTQYFGPGTRLTVL.